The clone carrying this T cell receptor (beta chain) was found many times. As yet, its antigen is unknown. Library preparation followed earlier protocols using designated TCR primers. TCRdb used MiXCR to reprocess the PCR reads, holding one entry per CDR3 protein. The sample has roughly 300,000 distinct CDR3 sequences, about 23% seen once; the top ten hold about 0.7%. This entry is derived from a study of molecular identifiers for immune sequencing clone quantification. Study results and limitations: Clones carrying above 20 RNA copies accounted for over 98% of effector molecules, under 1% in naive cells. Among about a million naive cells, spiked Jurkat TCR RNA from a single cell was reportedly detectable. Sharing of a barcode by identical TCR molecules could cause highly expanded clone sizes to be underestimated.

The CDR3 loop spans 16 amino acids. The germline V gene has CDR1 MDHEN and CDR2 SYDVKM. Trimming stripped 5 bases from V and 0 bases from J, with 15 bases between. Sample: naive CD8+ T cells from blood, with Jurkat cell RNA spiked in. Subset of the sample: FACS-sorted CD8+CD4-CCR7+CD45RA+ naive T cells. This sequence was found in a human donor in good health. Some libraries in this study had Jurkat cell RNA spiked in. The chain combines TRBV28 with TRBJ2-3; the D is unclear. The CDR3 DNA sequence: TGTGCCAGCAGTCCTCCCTGGACGGGTAGCACAGATACGCAGTATTTT. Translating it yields CASSPPWTGSTDTQYF.